Below are 25 T cell receptor beta chains sequenced from a single sample in a study of control samples from healthy donors and cancer patients. Sequencing was performed with immunoSEQ multiplex PCR; in TCRdb, only in-frame clones are kept and a portion is missing. Of about 130,000 clones in the sample, around 90% are singletons; the top ten hold 5.5%. Material for sequencing was blood. These receptors all stem from a man younger than 30 in good health.

This sequence joins TRBV5-1 and TRBJ2-1; tentatively, D is TRBD1 or TRBD2 (5 bases each). This CDR3 is 16 amino acids long. V was trimmed by 6 bases and J by 9 bases, leaving 25 bases between them. Germline CDR1 SGHRS, CDR2 YFSETQ. Written as DNA, the CDR3 is TGCGCCAGCACCAACTTCCCGGGACGAACCTATATTGAGCAGTTCTTC. It is translated as CASTNFPGRTYIEQFF.

The J gene is TRBJ1-6, the V gene TRBV5-4; 8 bases agree with TRBD1. This CDR3 is built from 16 residues. Per germline, CDR1 SGHNT and CDR2 YYREEE (reference sequence). V lost 3 bases and J lost 3; bases outside the gene matches: 5. CDR3 protein: CASSSRQGSYNSPLHF. CDR3 bases: TGTGCCAGCAGCTCGAGACAGGGGAGCTATAATTCACCCCTCCACTTT.

The rearrangement links TRBV6-5 to TRBJ2-1; 9 bases fit TRBD1. The CDR3 consists of 15 residues. V dropped 6 bases and J dropped 5; count of bases not matched to a gene: 8. CDR1 and CDR2 (germline): MNHEY, SVGAGI. The CDR3 nucleotides read TGTGCCAGCAGAGACACAGGGGGCATTGACAATGAGCAGTTCTTC. Translated, it gives CASRDTGGIDNEQFF.

The chain uses TRBV5-1 and TRBJ2-3; D unclear. V lost 5 bases, J lost 4 bases, and 8 bases lay in between. The germline V gene has CDR1 SGHRS and CDR2 YFSETQ. The CDR3 length is 12 residues. The CDR3 DNA sequence: TGCGCCAGCAGACTAAACCCAGATACGCAGTATTTT. Translated, it gives CASRLNPDTQYF. Supplemented by reference TRBV5-1 and TRBJ2-3, the full variable domain reads KAGVTQTPRYLIKTRGQQVTLSCSPISGHRSVSWYQQTPGQGLQFLFEYFSETQRNKGNFPGRFSGRQFSNSRSEMNVSTLELGDSALYLCASRLNPDTQYFGPGTRLTVL.

The chain joins TRBV19 to TRBJ1-5; D is unclear. V gave up 7 bases and J gave up 7 bases, with 14 bases separating them. Germline assignment: CDR1 LNHDA and CDR2 SQIVND (reference sequence). This CDR3 contains 13 residues. This CDR3 is CASNPRGRQPQHF. CDR3 nucleotide sequence: TGTGCCAGTAATCCCAGAGGGCGGCAGCCCCAGCATTTT.

The table lists this clone with a count of one. The CDR3, as DNA: TGTGCCAGTAGTGGGGGCAGGGGGAGGAATCAGCCCCAGCATTTT. Residues: CASSGGRGRNQPQHF. This sequence joins TRBV19 and TRBJ1-5; 7 nucleotides match TRBD1. This CDR3 has 15 residues. From germline, CDR1 is LNHDA and CDR2 SQIVND (reference sequence). Trimming removed 5 bases from V and 4 bases from J; junction bases left unmatched: 8.

The chain has TRBV29-1 and TRBJ2-7; no reliable D call. The CDR3 is 12 amino acids. Per germline, CDR1 SQVTM and CDR2 ANQGSEA. V was shortened by 1 base and J by 3 bases, with 7 bases between the two germline ends. CDR3 DNA sequence: TGCAGCGTTGAAGGGCAGAACTACGAGCAGTACTTC. Encoded protein: CSVEGQNYEQYF.

This rearrangement joins TRBV6-4 to TRBJ2-1, with 9 bases aligning to TRBD2. The length of the CDR3 is 14 residues. Germline CDR1 reads MRHNA; CDR2 reads SNTAGT. Losses at the gene ends were 6 bases for V and 9 bases for J; bases not matched to a gene: 9. The CDR3 reads CASSTGTSSGEQFF. The CDR3, as DNA: TGTGCCAGCAGCACCGGGACTAGCTCCGGTGAGCAGTTCTTC.

V gene TRBV5-1 combines with J gene TRBJ2-3; 16 nucleotides agree with TRBD2. The CDR3 spans 14 residues. The J segment lost 4 bases and the V segment lost 7 bases, leaving 0 bases of the junction unmatched. The germline V gene encodes CDR1 SGHRS and CDR2 YFSETQ. The CDR3 region has the DNA TGCGCCAGCGGGACTAGCGGGGGGGCAGATACGCAGTATTTT. Translating gives CASGTSGGADTQYF. Full variable domain (missing parts from reference TRBV5-1 and TRBJ2-3): KAGVTQTPRYLIKTRGQQVTLSCSPISGHRSVSWYQQTPGQGLQFLFEYFSETQRNKGNFPGRFSGRQFSNSRSEMNVSTLELGDSALYLCASGTSGGADTQYFGPGTRLTVL.

The V gene is TRBV14, the J gene TRBJ2-3, with D tentatively TRBD2 (5 bases). Trimming took 3 bases from V and 2 from J, leaving 9 bases between them. Looked up from germline, CDR1 is SGHDN and CDR2 is FVKESK. CDR3 size: 14 residues. The CDR3 nucleotides are TGTGCCAGCAGCCAGTTAGCGTACACAGATACGCAGTATTTT. Encoded protein: CASSQLAYTDTQYF.

J is TRBJ2-7 and V is TRBV27; 7 bases are shared with TRBD1. CDR3 length: 15 amino acids. Germline V CDR1 and CDR2: MNHEY, SMNVEV (reference sequence). The V gene end was trimmed by 5 bases and the J gene end by 4 bases; junction bases not matched to a gene: 11. CDR3 nucleotide sequence: TGTGCCAGCAGTCCCCTCGGGACAGAAGGTTACGAGCAGTACTTC. Residues: CASSPLGTEGYEQYF.

The gene calls are TRBV9 and TRBJ2-3; the D gene could be TRBD1 or TRBD2 (6 bases each). Germline CDR1 reads SGDLS; CDR2 reads YYNGEE. The germline V and J ends were trimmed by 0 bases and 2 bases, with 13 bases remaining between them. CDR3 length: 16 residues. The CDR3 bases are TGTGCCAGCAGCGTAGGAGGGGGGCATTTCACAGATACGCAGTATTTT. Translated, it gives CASSVGGGHFTDTQYF.

The V and J genes are TRBV3-1 (or the pseudogene TRBV3-2) and TRBJ2-1; perhaps TRBD2 as D (5 bases). Trimming removed 5 bases at V and 8 bases at J, with 19 bases between. This CDR3 spans 15 amino acids. CDR1 is LGHDT and CDR2 is YNNKEL in the germline V gene (reference sequence). The CDR3 DNA is TGTGCCAGCAGCAGTCCGGGAAACGGGGTCGATGAGCAGTTCTTC. Translated, it gives CASSSPGNGVDEQFF.

This chain joins TRBV11-1 and TRBJ2-1; D gene unclear. With 2 bases removed from V and 6 bases from J, the gap between germline ends came to 8 bases. Germline CDR1 SGHAT, CDR2 FQDESV (reference sequence). The CDR3 sequence is 13 residues long. CDR3 sequence (DNA): TGTGCCAGCAGCTTACACAGCCTCAATGAGCAGTTCTTC. Protein product: CASSLHSLNEQFF.

J is TRBJ2-3 and V is TRBV4-1, with 7 bases that match TRBD1. V trimming: 3 bases; J trimming: 2 bases; junction bases outside the gene matches: 8. Germline V gene data show CDR1 as MGHRA and CDR2 as YSYEKL. The CDR3 contains 16 residues. CDR3: CASSHPRDSFTDTQYF. CDR3 bases: TGCGCCAGCAGCCATCCTCGGGACAGTTTCACAGATACGCAGTATTTT.

The gene calls are TRBV5-1 and TRBJ1-1, with TRBD1 as a possible D gene (6 bases). Germline assignment: CDR1 SGHRS and CDR2 YFSETQ. CDR3 length: 15 residues. V lost 5 bases, J lost 1 base, and 15 bases lay in between. The CDR3 DNA is TGCGCCAGCAGTCCCTACAGGGAGAAGAACACTGAAGCTTTCTTT. Its protein is CASSPYREKNTEAFF.

The rearrangement joins TRBV19 to TRBJ1-2; D is undetermined. V lost 4 bases, J lost 8 bases, and 8 bases lay in between. The CDR3 contains 11 residues. CDR1 LNHDA and CDR2 SQIVND come from the germline V gene (reference sequence). This CDR3 is CASSNTGGYTF. In DNA, the CDR3 is TGTGCCAGTAGTAACACTGGAGGCTACACCTTC.

V and J are TRBV6-1 and TRBJ1-5; TRBD1 matches 11 bases. The CDR3 spans 15 residues. V dropped 3 bases and J dropped 5; count of bases not matched to a gene: 3. Germline assignment: CDR1 MNHNS and CDR2 SASEGT. DNA for the CDR3: TGTGCCAGCAGTGACAGGACAGGGGGCGATCAGCCCCAGCATTTT. Residues: CASSDRTGGDQPQHF.

The rearrangement links TRBV12-3 or TRBV12-4 to TRBJ1-1; possibly TRBD1 for D (5 bases). The CDR3 covers 13 residues. Between the trimmed V and J ends, which lost 6 bases and 6 bases, there was a span of 14 bases. The CDR3 region has the DNA TGTGCCAGCAGAAACAATGGGGGTCCTGAAGCTTTCTTT. This sequence encodes CASRNNGGPEAFF.

The chain couples TRBV2 to TRBJ2-2, with 9 bases that match TRBD1. This CDR3 region has 14 residues. Germline CDR1 is SNHLY and CDR2 is FYNNEI. Trimming at V came to 6 bases and at J to 6 bases, leaving 5 bases not matched to a gene. The CDR3 DNA follows: TGTGCCAGCAGACAGGGGGCTACCCCCGGGGAGCTGTTTTTT. Its protein product is CASRQGATPGELFF.

V gene TRBV10-3 combines with J gene TRBJ2-7; TRBD2 agrees at 11 bases. The germline gives CDR1 ENHRY, CDR2 SYGVKD. The CDR3 contains 16 residues. J was trimmed by 3 bases and V by 0 bases; bases with no gene match: 4. CDR3 in amino acids: CAISESPSGGSYEQYF. The CDR3 bases are TGTGCCATCAGTGAGTCTCCTAGCGGGGGGAGCTACGAGCAGTACTTC.

The chain uses TRBV5-1 and TRBJ1-2; 7 bases match TRBD1. The germline gives CDR1 SGHRS, CDR2 YFSETQ. The CDR3 sequence is 14 residues long. The V gene end was trimmed by 3 bases and the J gene end by 5 bases; junction bases not matched to a gene: 7. CDR3 protein: CASSSETGLYGYTF. For the CDR3, the DNA is TGCGCCAGCAGCTCCGAGACAGGGCTATATGGCTACACCTTC. Filled out from reference TRBV5-1 and TRBJ1-2, the complete variable domain reads KAGVTQTPRYLIKTRGQQVTLSCSPISGHRSVSWYQQTPGQGLQFLFEYFSETQRNKGNFPGRFSGRQFSNSRSEMNVSTLELGDSALYLCASSSETGLYGYTFGSGTRLTVV.

The V call is TRBV5-1, the J call TRBJ1-4, with D uncertain. Trimming removed 7 bases from V and 6 bases from J, with 7 bases in between. Germline-derived CDR1 and CDR2 are SGHRS and YFSETQ. The length of the CDR3 is 11 residues. The CDR3 spells CASYNHEKLFF. Written as DNA, the CDR3 is TGCGCCAGCTACAATCATGAAAAACTGTTTTTT.

The chain is built from TRBV6-4 and TRBJ1-6, with 7 bases aligning to TRBD1. The CDR3 totals 14 residues. V lost 4 bases and J lost 7; bases outside the gene matches: 4. From germline, CDR1 is MRHNA and CDR2 SNTAGT. The CDR3 protein is CASSARGENSPLHF. The CDR3 region has the DNA TGTGCCAGCAGTGCCAGGGGGGAGAATTCACCCCTCCACTTT.

As to this clone: An end of the junction differs from the germline gene, which may be a read error. The chain joins TRBV5-1 to TRBJ1-1; tentatively, D is TRBD1 (5 bases). The CDR3 is 16 residues long. Germline V gene lookup returns CDR1 SGHRS and CDR2 YFSETQ. CDR3 sequence: CARSLGTGGLYTEAFF. For the CDR3, the DNA is TGCGCCCGCAGCTTGGGGACCGGGGGGTTGTACACTGAAGCTTTCTTT. Full variable domain (missing parts from reference TRBV5-1 and TRBJ1-1): KAGVTQTPRYLIKTRGQQVTLSCSPISGHRSVSWYQQTPGQGLQFLFEYFSETQRNKGNFPGRFSGRQFSNSRSEMNVSTLELGDSALYLCARSLGTGGLYTEAFFGQGTRLTVV.